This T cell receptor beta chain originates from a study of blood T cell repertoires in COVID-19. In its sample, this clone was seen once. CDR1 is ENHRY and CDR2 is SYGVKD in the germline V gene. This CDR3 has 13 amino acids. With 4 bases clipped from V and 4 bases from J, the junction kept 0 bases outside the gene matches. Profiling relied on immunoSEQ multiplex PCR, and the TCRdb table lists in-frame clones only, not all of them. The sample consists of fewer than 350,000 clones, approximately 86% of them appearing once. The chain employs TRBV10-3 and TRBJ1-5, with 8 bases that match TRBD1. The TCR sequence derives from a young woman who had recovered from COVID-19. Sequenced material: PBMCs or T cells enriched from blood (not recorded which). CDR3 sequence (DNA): TGTGCCATCAGTGGGACAGGGAATCAGCCCCAGCATTTT. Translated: CAISGTGNQPQHF.